The sequence of this T cell receptor (beta chain) was determined in a study of identical twins' blood T cells. The CDR3 is 16 amino acids. Trimming left V 0 bases short and J 1 base short, with 12 bases between. The germline V gene encodes CDR1 LNHNV and CDR2 YYDKDF (reference sequence). MiXCR, run by TCRdb on the 5' RACE reads, gives a single entry per CDR3 protein. The sample records fewer than 450,000 distinct CDR3 sequences, approximately 30% being singletons. This clonotype showed up just a few times. V is TRBV15 and J is TRBJ1-1; the D gene is possibly TRBD1 (5 bases). This TCR was recovered from a woman aged 18-49 years in good health. The sample comprised PBMCs. CDR3 amino acids: CATSRDYGTRNTEAFF. Written as DNA, the CDR3 is TGTGCCACCAGCAGAGATTACGGGACGCGGAACACTGAAGCTTTCTTT.